This T cell receptor beta chain was captured in a study of post-analysis software for immune sequencing data. Study-level background: There were relapsing-remitting, secondary progressive and progressive-relapsing multiple sclerosis among the disease courses included.

The authors incorporated unique molecular identifiers into the TCR beta cDNA libraries. TCRdb reprocessed the PCR reads with MiXCR, giving one entry per CDR3 protein. The data show a few hundred thousand distinct CDR3 sequences, about 40% seen once. Whole-study results and caveats: TRBV5-6, TRBV5-1 and TRBV20-1 belonged to a set of a handful of TRBV segments that were more frequent in patients than controls. Compared with controls, patients showed significantly lower normalized Chao1 diversity. Same-batch samples co-clustered strongly by F measure.

Points on this clonotype: Its specificity is not known.

V was pared by 0 bases and J by 6 bases, with 11 bases between. Looked up from germline, CDR1 is SGHVS and CDR2 is FNYEAQ. The CDR3 sequence is 14 residues long. Sequencing was performed on blood. The TCR sequence derives from a girl aged 2 to 10 with multiple sclerosis. This sequence joins TRBV7-6 and TRBJ1-2, with D unclear. This CDR3 reads CASSLAQASDGYTF. The DNA of the CDR3 is TGTGCCAGCAGCTTAGCCCAGGCCTCTGATGGCTACACCTTC.